The TCR beta chain described here comes from a study of glioma-infiltrating T cells. Unmatched junction bases numbered 2, after V lost 2 bases and J lost 1 base. CDR1 MNHEY and CDR2 SMNVEV come from the germline V gene (reference sequence). The CDR3 consists of 14 residues. Amplification of TCR alpha and beta CDR3 regions from RNA used iRepertoire nested multiplex PCR. One-step reverse transcription and amplification started from around 100-400 ng of tissue mRNA or PBMC total RNA. TCRdb reprocessed the multiplex PCR reads with MiXCR, giving one entry per CDR3 protein. In the table there are around 90,000 distinct CDR3 sequences, about 37% of which are singletons. Many counts were recorded for this clonotype.

This TCR was sampled from a human donor with low-grade glioma or glioblastoma, undergoing nonglioma brain surgery, or in good health (not recorded which). This rearrangement joins TRBV27 to TRBJ2-7; 7 bases are shared with TRBD2. Sequences were obtained from glioma tissue, nonneoplastic brain tissue, or PBMCs (not recorded which). CDR3 residues: CASSLTGGSYEQYF. In nucleotides, the CDR3 is TGTGCCAGCAGTTTAACGGGGGGATCCTACGAGCAGTACTTC.